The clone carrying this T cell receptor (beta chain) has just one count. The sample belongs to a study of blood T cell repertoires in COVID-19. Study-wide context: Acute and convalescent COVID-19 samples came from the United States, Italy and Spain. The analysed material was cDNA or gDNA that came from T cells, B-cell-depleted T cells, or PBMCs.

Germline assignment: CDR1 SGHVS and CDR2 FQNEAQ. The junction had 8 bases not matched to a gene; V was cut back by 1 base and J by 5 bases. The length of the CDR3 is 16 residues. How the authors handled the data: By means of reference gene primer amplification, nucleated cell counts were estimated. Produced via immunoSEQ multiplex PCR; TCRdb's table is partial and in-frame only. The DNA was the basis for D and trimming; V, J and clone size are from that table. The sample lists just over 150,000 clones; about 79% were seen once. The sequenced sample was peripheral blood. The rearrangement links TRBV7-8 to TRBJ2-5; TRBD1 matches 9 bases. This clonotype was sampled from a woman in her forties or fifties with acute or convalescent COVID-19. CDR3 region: CASSLGGTGRGETQYF. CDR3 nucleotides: TGTGCCAGCAGCTTAGGAGGGACAGGGCGGGGGGAGACCCAGTACTTC.